The T cell receptor beta chain under discussion was sequenced for a study of T cells in tuberculosis. Study at large: T cells were selected with CD1B tetramers loaded with glucose monomycolate.

Trimming pared 2 bases from V and 11 bases from J, leaving 13 bases between. Germline CDR1 SNHLY, CDR2 FYNNEI. This CDR3 spans 13 amino acids. After thawing and overnight rest, PBMC were stained with GMM-loaded CD1B tetramer, viability dye and anti-CD3 for sorting. The CD1B tetramers carried C32 glucose monomycolate purified from Rhodococcus equi. Study outcomes and limitations: The stringent gate may have excluded weak CD1B-GMM tetramer binders.

Chain pairing is unknown; alpha and beta were sequenced separately. The table came from immunoSEQ multiplex PCR; TCRdb's copy has only in-frame clones and leaves some out. The table includes roughly 92,000 clones, roughly 93% detected once. This clone has just one count. The TCR originated in an adult woman with latent tuberculosis. This chain connects TRBV2 to TRBJ2-1; D call uncertain. The sample comprised CD1b-GMM tetramer-negative cells sorted from PBMCs. CDR3 region: CASSESRGAKQFF. DNA of the CDR3: TGTGCCAGCAGTGAAAGTCGCGGCGCAAAGCAGTTCTTC.